A selection of T cell receptor beta chains follows, all from one sample in a study of immune evolution from preneoplasia to lung adenocarcinoma. Profiled with immunoSEQ multiplex PCR; TCRdb holds only in-frame clones, not every one. The table includes just under 6,500 clones, around 85% detected once. Sample: FFPE minimally invasive lung adenocarcinoma tissue. Every receptor here comes from a person between 50 and 69 years old with lung adenocarcinoma. CDR3s include the opening cysteine and the closing phenylalanine or tryptophan. D genes are given only for firm matches. Rows may omit the clone size; those that give it use once, few, many or a size class.

TRBV27,.,.,TRBJ2-5,TGTGCCAGCAGGCGGGAAGAGACCCAGTACTTC,CASRREETQYF
TRBV21-1,.,.,TRBJ2-7,TGTGCCAGCAAAAGGGGGCCCCCCTACGAGCAGTACTTC,CASKRGPPYEQYF
TRBV15,.,.,TRBJ1-1,TGTGCCACCAGCAGAGGGGGTGGCACTGAAGCTTTCTTT,CATSRGGGTEAFF
TRBV2,TRBD1,.,TRBJ1-2,TGTGCCAGCAGACAGGGGGTAGCAGACTATGGCTACACCTTC,CASRQGVADYGYTF
TRBV28,.,.,TRBJ2-5,TGTGCCAGCAGTTTCTCCGGGACGGGAGAGACCCAGTACTTC,CASSFSGTGETQYF
TRBV6-1,.,.,TRBJ1-2,TGTGCCAGCAGGACTAACTATGGCTACACCTTC,CASRTNYGYTF
TRBV2,TRBD1,.,TRBJ2-3,TGTGCCAGCAGCGGGGACAGGGGGCGAGGCACAGATACGCAGTATTTT,CASSGDRGRGTDTQYF
TRBV28,TRBD1,.,TRBJ2-7,TGTGCCAGCAGTTCGCGGGACAGGTACGAGCAGTACTTC,CASSSRDRYEQYF
TRBV15,.,.,TRBJ1-4,TGCGCCACCCTTGACAGAACTAATGAAAAACTGTTTTTT,CATLDRTNEKLFF
TRBV5-5,TRBD1,.,TRBJ2-3,TGTGCCAGCAGCCCTGGGACAGCCTGGAGAGATACGCAGTATTTT,CASSPGTAWRDTQYF
TRBV7-9,.,.,TRBJ1-2,TGTGCCAGCAGGAAAAAAAGGGGGGCCCGGGACTATGGCTACACCTTC,CASRKKRGARDYGYTF
TRBV19,.,.,TRBJ1-2,TGTGCCAGTAGTAAAGGGCGCCTGGGGCAGGTCGACGGCTACACCTTC,CASSKGRLGQVDGYTF
TRBV20-1,TRBD2,few,TRBJ2-7,TGCAGTGCTAGTTATGAGACTAGCGGATACTTC,CSASYETSGYF
TRBV28,.,.,TRBJ1-2,TGTGCCAGCAGTTTGGACAGCTATGGCTACACCTTC,CASSLDSYGYTF
TRBV5-4,.,.,TRBJ2-3,TGTGCCAGCAGCACAGGGACTGTACGATTCACAGATACGCAGTATTTT,CASSTGTVRFTDTQYF
TRBV5-4,TRBD1,.,TRBJ1-5,TGTGCCAGCAGCTTACAGGGGGCCAATCAGCCCCAGCATTTT,CASSLQGANQPQHF
TRBV18,TRBD1,.,TRBJ1-5,TGTGCCAGCTCAGCGGACAGGGTCGGAATTGGCAATCAGCCCCAGCATTTT,CASSADRVGIGNQPQHF
TRBV29-1,.,.,TRBJ2-3,TGCAGCGTTGCTGACTCGTGGAGAACAGATACGCAGTATTTT,CSVADSWRTDTQYF
TRBV4-2,.,.,TRBJ1-1,TGTGCCAGCAGCCCTAACATCGGGACGGGGAACACTGAAGCTTTCTTT,CASSPNIGTGNTEAFF
TRBV19,TRBD1,.,TRBJ2-5,TGTGCCAGTAGTATCCCACCTGGGGACAGGGGTATAGAGACCCAGTACTTC,CASSIPPGDRGIETQYF
TRBV6-6,.,.,TRBJ1-1,TGTGCCACCACCTTTGGGGCAAAAGCTTTCTTT,CATTFGAKAFF
TRBV6-6,.,.,TRBJ2-1,TGTGCCAGCAGCCCAACGGACCCAGACAATGAGCAGTTCTTC,CASSPTDPDNEQFF
TRBV2,TRBD2,.,TRBJ2-2,TGTGCCAGCAGCAGAACCCCTAGCGGGAGTTTAAACACCGGGGAGCTGTTTTTT,CASSRTPSGSLNTGELFF
TRBV28,.,.,TRBJ1-2,TGTGCCAGCAGTTTTGGGGGCTTCGGTGACAACTATGGCTACACCTTC,CASSFGGFGDNYGYTF
TRBV7-9,.,.,TRBJ2-7,TGTGCCAGCAGCTTCCCTAACCCAAACGAGCAGTACTTC,CASSFPNPNEQYF
TRBV6-1,TRBD1,.,TRBJ2-1,TGTGCCAGCAGTGAACCCGACAGGGCGGTAGGCAATGAGCAGTTCTTC,CASSEPDRAVGNEQFF
TRBV28,.,.,TRBJ1-2,TGTGCCAGCAGTTTATTCCCATCAAGGAAGTGGGGCTACACCTTC,CASSLFPSRKWGYTF
TRBV28,.,.,TRBJ1-5,TGTGCCAGCAGTTTAAGGGGGTTCAATCAGCCCCAGCATTTT,CASSLRGFNQPQHF
TRBV5-1,TRBD1,.,TRBJ2-4,TGCGCCAGCAGCTTGGGGGACAGGGGAAAAAACATTCAGTACTTC,CASSLGDRGKNIQYF
TRBV7-9,.,.,TRBJ1-2,TGTGCCAGCAGCTTAGCCATCGGACAAGTTACGAACTATGGCTACACCTTC,CASSLAIGQVTNYGYTF
TRBV7-2,.,.,TRBJ1-2,TGTGCCAGCAGCTCCCCCCAAGGCCTGTACACCTTC,CASSSPQGLYTF
TRBV28,.,.,TRBJ1-5,TGTGCCAGCAGTTTATCCCCCGCAGGGCCGGGCAATCAGCCCCAGCATTTT,CASSLSPAGPGNQPQHF
TRBV15,.,.,TRBJ1-2,TGTGCCACCAGCAGAGATTGGGCCAGGGCCCAGGATGGCTACACCTTC,CATSRDWARAQDGYTF
TRBV14,TRBD2,.,TRBJ2-1,TGTGCCAGCAGCCAGGCCGGGACTACATATTGGAATGAGCAGTTCTTC,CASSQAGTTYWNEQFF
TRBV10-1,.,.,TRBJ2-3,TGCGCCAGCAGTGAGTCGCCTAGCGCTAGCACAGATACGCAGTATTTT,CASSESPSASTDTQYF
TRBV7-2,.,.,TRBJ2-3,TGTGCCAGCAGCCCTACAACTAGTACAGATACGCAGTATTTT,CASSPTTSTDTQYF
TRBV19,.,.,TRBJ1-1,TGTGCCAGTAGTATAACGCTCATGAACACTGAAGCTTTCTTT,CASSITLMNTEAFF
TRBV6-5,TRBD1,.,TRBJ1-2,TGTGCCAGCAGGGGACAGGGCTTCAACTATGGCTACACCTTC,CASRGQGFNYGYTF
TRBV29-1,TRBD1,.,TRBJ2-7,TGCAGCGTCGAGGGGACCTTGGGACAGACTACTTACGAGCAGTACTTC,CSVEGTLGQTTYEQYF